The rows below give T cell receptor beta chains drawn from one sample of a study of CD8 T cells in Susac syndrome. One entry per CDR3 protein results from TCRdb running MiXCR on the immunoSEQ multiplex PCR reads. The sample carries fewer than 150,000 distinct CDR3 sequences, about 96% recorded once. Sequencing input: CD4+ T cells from PBMCs. The receptor source for this set is a human donor in good health. The CDR3 runs from the conserved cysteine through the conserved F or W. A D gene is named only where the DNA matches it firmly. Size is stated for part of the rows, as once, few or many counts, or as a class when the clone is expanded.

TRBD2	18	TRBV5-1	-	TRBJ2-3	TGCGCCAGCAGCCCCCCCACGGGTGCGGGAGCGGGCACAGATACGCAGTATTTT	CASSPPTGAGAGTDTQYF
-	14	TRBV5-4	-	TRBJ2-3	TGTGCCAGCAGCGCCGGGAGAATCACAGATACGCAGTATTTT	CASSAGRITDTQYF
-	14	TRBV3-1	-	TRBJ1-1	TGTGCCAGCAGCCAAACTTTGAAGGACACTGAAGCTTTCTTT	CASSQTLKDTEAFF
-	15	TRBV19	-	TRBJ1-2	TGTGCCAGTAGTTCACCGACAGTGGCTTCGTATGGCTACACCTTC	CASSSPTVASYGYTF
TRBD2	16	TRBV19	-	TRBJ2-1	TGTGCCAGTAGCAGACTAGCGGGAGGACCCTACAATGAGCAGTTCTTC	CASSRLAGGPYNEQFF
TRBD2	13	TRBV15	-	TRBJ2-3	TGTGCCACCAGGCGGGGGGCGACAGATACGCAGTATTTT	CATRRGATDTQYF
TRBD2	17	TRBV3-1	-	TRBJ2-4	TGTGCCAGCAGCCTCGGACTAGCGGGAGTGGCCAAAAACATTCAGTACTTC	CASSLGLAGVAKNIQYF
-	15	TRBV15	-	TRBJ2-7	TGTGCCACCAGCAGGGAACAGACACGGCCCTACGAGCAGTACTTC	CATSREQTRPYEQYF
TRBD2	16	TRBV18	-	TRBJ2-5	TGTGCCAGCTCACCAAAGATCGGGACTAGCGGGGAGACCCAGTACTTC	CASSPKIGTSGETQYF
TRBD2	15	TRBV12-3/TRBV12-4	-	TRBJ2-1	TGTGCCAGCAGCACAGGACTAGCGGGAGTCAATGAGCAGTTCTTC	CASSTGLAGVNEQFF
-	13	TRBV10-3	-	TRBJ2-1	TGTGCATCAGAGGGGGTGAACGGCAATGAGCAGTTCTTC	CASEGVNGNEQFF
TRBD1	14	TRBV4-1	-	TRBJ1-2	TGCGCCAGCAGCCGGGACAGGATATCGGAAGGCTACACCTTC	CASSRDRISEGYTF
-	13	TRBV29-1	-	TRBJ1-5	TGCAGCGTTAGACAGGAAGTCGATCAGCCCCAGCATTTT	CSVRQEVDQPQHF
-	15	TRBV4-1	-	TRBJ1-2	TGCGCCAGCAGCCAAGATCGAAACACCCCCTATGGCTACACCTTC	CASSQDRNTPYGYTF
-	16	TRBV5-1	-	TRBJ2-7	TGCGCCAGCAGCTCCCGACCCACCCGGGGCCCCTACGAGCAGTACTTC	CASSSRPTRGPYEQYF
-	14	TRBV3-1	-	TRBJ1-5	TGTGCCAGCAGCCAAGAAACCAGCGGGCAGCCCCAGCATTTT	CASSQETSGQPQHF
TRBD1	15	TRBV5-1	-	TRBJ2-7	TGCGCCAGCAGCATTACCTCAGGGGGCCGGGGCGAGCAGTACTTC	CASSITSGGRGEQYF
-	16	TRBV4-1	-	TRBJ2-1	TGCGCCAGCAGCCAAGATGGGGGGCTTTCCTACAATGAGCAGTTCTTC	CASSQDGGLSYNEQFF
TRBD1	14	TRBV6-5	-	TRBJ1-2	TGTGCCAGCAGCGCAGATGGGACAGAATATGGCTACACCTTC	CASSADGTEYGYTF
TRBD1	15	TRBV6-6	once	TRBJ2-7	TGTGCCAGCGCCGTTAGGGACAGGGGGACCTACGAGCAGTACTTC	CASAVRDRGTYEQYF
TRBD1	15	TRBV12-3/TRBV12-4	-	TRBJ2-3	TGTGCCAGCAGTGTCAACAGGGGGCGAGGAGATACGCAGTATTTT	CASSVNRGRGDTQYF
-	14	TRBV15	-	TRBJ2-7	TGTGCCACCAAGTCCATGGGGACCACCTACGAGCAGTACTTC	CATKSMGTTYEQYF
-	14	TRBV25-1	-	TRBJ2-2	TGTGCCAGCAGTGAATATATGGGAGCCGGGGAGCTGTTTTTT	CASSEYMGAGELFF
-	16	TRBV5-1	-	TRBJ2-1	TGCGCCAGCACCCGGGTAGGACTAGATTCAGGGGGGCAGCAGTTCTTC	CASTRVGLDSGGQQFF
-	14	TRBV6-2/TRBV6-3	-	TRBJ2-1	TGTGCCAGCAGTTATGGGACGTTTAACAATGAGCAGTTCTTC	CASSYGTFNNEQFF
TRBD1	16	TRBV28	-	TRBJ2-7	TGTGCCAGCAGTTCTGGGGGGACAGGGGCGTTCTACGAGCAGTACTTC	CASSSGGTGAFYEQYF
TRBD2	14	TRBV5-1	-	TRBJ2-7	TGCGCCAGCAGCCCTACAGCGGGAGCGGGTGAGCAGTACTTC	CASSPTAGAGEQYF
-	15	TRBV5-1	-	TRBJ1-1	TGCGCCAGCAGCTTGGACGGCAGGTCGAACACTGAAGCTTTCTTT	CASSLDGRSNTEAFF
TRBD2	14	TRBV6-1	once	TRBJ2-1	TGTGCCAGCACCACTAGCGGGAGACTGGGTGAGCAGTTCTTC	CASTTSGRLGEQFF
-	11	TRBV7-2	-	TRBJ2-1	TGTGCCAGCAGCTTGTTTGATGAGCAGTTCTTC	CASSLFDEQFF
-	12	TRBV28	-	TRBJ1-4	TGTGCCAGCAGTCGGGCCCCTTCCGTCCTGTTTTTT	CASSRAPSVLFF
-	11	TRBV3-1	-	TRBJ2-5	TGTGCCAGCAGCCACAGGGAATCCCAGTACTTC	CASSHRESQYF
-	15	TRBV5-1	-	TRBJ2-7	TGCGCCAGCAGCTTAGAAGGGGCGGGGTACTACGAGCAGTACTTC	CASSLEGAGYYEQYF
-	14	TRBV18	-	TRBJ2-7	TGTGCCAGCTCGCCAGCCTCCGGAGCCTACGAGCAGTACTTC	CASSPASGAYEQYF
-	14	TRBV6-5	-	TRBJ2-5	TGTGCCAGCAGTTACTCAATGGGAGGAGAGACCCAGTACTTC	CASSYSMGGETQYF
-	15	TRBV7-2	-	TRBJ1-5	TGTGCCAGCAGCTTAGGGTCGGGTAGCAATCAGCCCCAGCATTTT	CASSLGSGSNQPQHF
-	14	TRBV5-1	-	TRBJ1-4	TGCGCCAGCAGCTTTCAGGGAGGAAATGAAAAACTGTTTTTT	CASSFQGGNEKLFF
TRBD2	15	TRBV18	-	TRBJ2-7	TGTGCCAGCTCACTCGGGGAGGGACGGTCCTACGAGCAGTACTTC	CASSLGEGRSYEQYF
TRBD1	14	TRBV28	-	TRBJ2-7	TGTGCCAGCAGCCCCGGGACAGGGGTGTCCGAGCAGTACTTC	CASSPGTGVSEQYF
-	13	TRBV28	-	TRBJ2-1	TGTGCCAGCAGGCGGACACAGGACAATGAGCAGTTCTTC	CASRRTQDNEQFF